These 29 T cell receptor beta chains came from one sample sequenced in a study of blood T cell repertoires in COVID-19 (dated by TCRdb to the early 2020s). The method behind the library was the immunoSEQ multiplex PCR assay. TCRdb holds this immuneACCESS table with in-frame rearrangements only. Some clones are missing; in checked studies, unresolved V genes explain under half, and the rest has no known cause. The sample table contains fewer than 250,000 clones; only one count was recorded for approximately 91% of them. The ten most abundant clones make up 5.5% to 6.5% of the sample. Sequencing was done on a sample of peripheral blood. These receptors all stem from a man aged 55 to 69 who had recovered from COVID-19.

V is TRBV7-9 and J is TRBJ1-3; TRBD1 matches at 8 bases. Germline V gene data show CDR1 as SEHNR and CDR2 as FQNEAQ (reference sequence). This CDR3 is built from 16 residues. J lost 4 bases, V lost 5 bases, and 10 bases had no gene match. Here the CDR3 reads CASSGLSRGRGNTIYF. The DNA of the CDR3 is TGTGCCAGCAGCGGGTTAAGCAGGGGGCGAGGAAACACCATATATTTT.

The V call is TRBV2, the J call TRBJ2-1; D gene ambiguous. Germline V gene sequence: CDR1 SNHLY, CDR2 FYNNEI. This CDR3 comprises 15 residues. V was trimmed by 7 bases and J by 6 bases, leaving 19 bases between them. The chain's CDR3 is CASKTEPPRGNEQFF. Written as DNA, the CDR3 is TGTGCCAGCAAGACGGAACCCCCAAGAGGCAATGAGCAGTTCTTC.

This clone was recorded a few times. CDR3 loop: CAISERDSLEAQHF. The CDR3 nucleotides are TGTGCCATCAGTGAGCGGGACAGTTTAGAAGCCCAGCATTTT. The J gene is TRBJ1-5, the V gene TRBV10-3, with 7 bases fitting TRBD1. Looked up from germline, CDR1 is ENHRY and CDR2 is SYGVKD. The CDR3 length is 14 residues. After removal of 2 bases from V and 11 bases from J, the junction contained 9 bases not matched to a gene.

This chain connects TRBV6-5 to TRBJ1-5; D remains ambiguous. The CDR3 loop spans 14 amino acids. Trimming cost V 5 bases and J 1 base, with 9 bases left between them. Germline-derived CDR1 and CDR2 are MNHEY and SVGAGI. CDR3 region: CASSRTGSNQPQHF. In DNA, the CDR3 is TGTGCCAGCAGTCGGACGGGGAGCAATCAGCCCCAGCATTTT.

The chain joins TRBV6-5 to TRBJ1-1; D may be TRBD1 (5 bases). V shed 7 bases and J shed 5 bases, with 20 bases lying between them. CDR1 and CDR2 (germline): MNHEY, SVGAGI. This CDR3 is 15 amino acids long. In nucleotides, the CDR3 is TGTGCCAGCAAAAAAGCGCTCGGGGGTTATACTGAAGCTTTCTTT. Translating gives CASKKALGGYTEAFF.

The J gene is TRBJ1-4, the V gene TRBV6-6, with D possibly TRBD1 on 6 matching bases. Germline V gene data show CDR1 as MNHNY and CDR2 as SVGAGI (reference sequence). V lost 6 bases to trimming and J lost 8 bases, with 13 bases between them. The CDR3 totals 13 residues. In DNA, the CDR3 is TGTGCCAGCAGACCACAGGGTTCGGAAAAACTGTTTTTT. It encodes CASRPQGSEKLFF.

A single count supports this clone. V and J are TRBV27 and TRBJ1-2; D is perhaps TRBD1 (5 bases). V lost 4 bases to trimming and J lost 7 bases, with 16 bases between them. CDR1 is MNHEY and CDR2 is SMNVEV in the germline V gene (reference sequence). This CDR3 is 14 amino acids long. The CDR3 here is CASSSTGGKGGYTF. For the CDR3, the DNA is TGTGCCAGCAGTTCCACGGGGGGGAAGGGTGGCTACACCTTC.

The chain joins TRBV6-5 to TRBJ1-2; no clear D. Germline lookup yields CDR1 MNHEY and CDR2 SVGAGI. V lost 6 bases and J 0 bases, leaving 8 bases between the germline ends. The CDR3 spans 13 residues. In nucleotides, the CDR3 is TGTGCCAGCAGAGGAGTTCCTAACTATGGCTACACCTTC. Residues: CASRGVPNYGYTF.

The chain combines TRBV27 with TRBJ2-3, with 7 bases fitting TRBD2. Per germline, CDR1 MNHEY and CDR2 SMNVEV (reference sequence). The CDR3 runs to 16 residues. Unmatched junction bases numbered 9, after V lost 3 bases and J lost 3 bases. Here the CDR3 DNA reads TGTGCCAGCAGTTTGCTTGGGGGAGGGAGGACAGATACGCAGTATTTT. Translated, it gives CASSLLGGGRTDTQYF.

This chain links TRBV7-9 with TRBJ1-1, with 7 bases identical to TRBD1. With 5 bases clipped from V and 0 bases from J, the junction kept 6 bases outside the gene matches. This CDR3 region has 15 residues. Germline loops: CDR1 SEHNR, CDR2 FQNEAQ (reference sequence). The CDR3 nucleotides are TGTGCCAGCAGCCGGGGACAGAGCATGAACACTGAAGCTTTCTTT. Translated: CASSRGQSMNTEAFF.

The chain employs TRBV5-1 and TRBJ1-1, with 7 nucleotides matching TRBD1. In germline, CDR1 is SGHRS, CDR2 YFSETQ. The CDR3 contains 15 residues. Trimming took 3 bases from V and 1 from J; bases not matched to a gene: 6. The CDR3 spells CASSSQTGKNTEAFF. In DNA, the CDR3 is TGCGCCAGCAGCTCGCAGACAGGGAAGAACACTGAAGCTTTCTTT.

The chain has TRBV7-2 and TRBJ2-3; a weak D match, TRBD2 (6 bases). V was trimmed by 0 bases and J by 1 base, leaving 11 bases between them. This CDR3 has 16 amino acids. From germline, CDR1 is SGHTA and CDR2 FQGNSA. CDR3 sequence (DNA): TGTGCCAGCAGCTTAGCCCCGGGAGTTGGCACAGATACGCAGTATTTT. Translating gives CASSLAPGVGTDTQYF.

CDR3 nucleotides: TGTGCCATCAGTGAAGTCCGGTCCGGGACAGGAAATGAAGCTTTCTTT. It encodes CAISEVRSGTGNEAFF. V and J are TRBV10-3 and TRBJ1-1, with 8 bases matching TRBD1. This CDR3 spans 16 amino acids. The germline CDR1 and CDR2 sequences are ENHRY and SYGVKD. Germline trimming cut 3 bases from V and 7 bases from J; bases unmatched to any gene: 13.

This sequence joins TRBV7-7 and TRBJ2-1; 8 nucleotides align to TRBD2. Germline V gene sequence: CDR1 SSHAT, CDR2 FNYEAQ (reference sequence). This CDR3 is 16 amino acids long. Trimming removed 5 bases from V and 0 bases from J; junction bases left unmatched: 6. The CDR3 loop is CASSLLAGSSYNEQFF. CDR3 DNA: TGTGCCAGCAGCCTCCTAGCGGGTAGCTCCTACAATGAGCAGTTCTTC.

The CDR3 DNA is TGCGCCAGCAGCTTGCAGGTACAGGGGAACACCGGGGAGCTGTTTTTT. As protein: CASSLQVQGNTGELFF. The chain uses TRBV5-1 and TRBJ2-2, with D perhaps matching TRBD1 (6 bases). Germline V CDR1 and CDR2: SGHRS, YFSETQ. Trimming pared 1 base from V and 1 base from J, leaving 11 bases between. This CDR3 region has 16 residues.

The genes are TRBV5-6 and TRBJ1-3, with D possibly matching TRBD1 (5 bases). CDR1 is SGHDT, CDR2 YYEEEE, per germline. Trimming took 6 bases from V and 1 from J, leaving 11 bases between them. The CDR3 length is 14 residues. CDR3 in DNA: TGTGCCAGCAACCCAAGGGGATCTGGAAACACCATATATTTT. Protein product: CASNPRGSGNTIYF.

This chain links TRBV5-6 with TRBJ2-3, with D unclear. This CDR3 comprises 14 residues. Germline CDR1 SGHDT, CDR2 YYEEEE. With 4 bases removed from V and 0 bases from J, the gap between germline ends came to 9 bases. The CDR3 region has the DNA TGTGCCAGCAGCCCCGTTAGCAGCACAGATACGCAGTATTTT. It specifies CASSPVSSTDTQYF.

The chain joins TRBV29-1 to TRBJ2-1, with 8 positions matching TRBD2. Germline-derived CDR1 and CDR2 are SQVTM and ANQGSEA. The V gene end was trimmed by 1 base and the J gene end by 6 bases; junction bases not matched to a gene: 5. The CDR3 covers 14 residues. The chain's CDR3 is CSVEGGRSGNEQFF. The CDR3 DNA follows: TGCAGCGTTGAAGGCGGGAGGAGTGGCAATGAGCAGTTCTTC.

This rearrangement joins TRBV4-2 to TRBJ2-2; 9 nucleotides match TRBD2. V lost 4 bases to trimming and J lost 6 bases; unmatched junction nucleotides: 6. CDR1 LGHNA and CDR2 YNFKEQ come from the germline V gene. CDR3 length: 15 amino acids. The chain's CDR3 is CASSPPGLAAGELFF. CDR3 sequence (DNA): TGTGCCAGCAGCCCCCCGGGACTAGCCGCCGGGGAGCTGTTTTTT.

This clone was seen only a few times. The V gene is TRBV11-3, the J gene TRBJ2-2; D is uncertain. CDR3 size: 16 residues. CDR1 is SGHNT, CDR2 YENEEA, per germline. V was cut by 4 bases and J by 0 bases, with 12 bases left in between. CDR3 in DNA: TGTGCCAGCAGCTCTGGCCGGGTGGCGAACACCGGGGAGCTGTTTTTT. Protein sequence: CASSSGRVANTGELFF.

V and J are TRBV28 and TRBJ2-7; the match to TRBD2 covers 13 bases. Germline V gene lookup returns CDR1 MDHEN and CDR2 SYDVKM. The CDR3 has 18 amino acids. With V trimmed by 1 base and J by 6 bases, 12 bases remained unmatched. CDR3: CASSLFRWTTSGGGEQYF. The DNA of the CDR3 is TGTGCCAGCAGTTTATTCCGGTGGACTACTAGCGGGGGGGGCGAGCAGTACTTC.

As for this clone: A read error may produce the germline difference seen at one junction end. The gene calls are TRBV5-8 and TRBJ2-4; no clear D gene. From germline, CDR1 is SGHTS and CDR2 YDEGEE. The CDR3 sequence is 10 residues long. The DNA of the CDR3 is TGTGCCAGCAGCTTCGCGGCTCTGGGCTTC. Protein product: CASSFAALGF.

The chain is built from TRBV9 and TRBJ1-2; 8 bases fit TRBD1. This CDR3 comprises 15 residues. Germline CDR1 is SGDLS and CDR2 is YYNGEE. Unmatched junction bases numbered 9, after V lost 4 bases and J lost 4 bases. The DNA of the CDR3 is TGTGCCAGCAGCCCCACTTCAGGGGGCACCTATGGCTACACCTTC. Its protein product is CASSPTSGGTYGYTF.

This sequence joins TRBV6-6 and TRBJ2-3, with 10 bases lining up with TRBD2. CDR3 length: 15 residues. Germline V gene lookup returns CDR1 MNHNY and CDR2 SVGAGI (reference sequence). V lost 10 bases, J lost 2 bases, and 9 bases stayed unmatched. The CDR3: CATTTGTSATDTQYF. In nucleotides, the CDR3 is TGTGCCACCACCACCGGGACTAGCGCCACAGATACGCAGTATTTT.

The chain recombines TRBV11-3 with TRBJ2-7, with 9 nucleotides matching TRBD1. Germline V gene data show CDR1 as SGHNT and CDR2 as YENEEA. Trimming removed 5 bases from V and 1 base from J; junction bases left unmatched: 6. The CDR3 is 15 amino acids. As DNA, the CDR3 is TGTGCCAGCAGCCTCCGGGACAGGGAATCCTACGAGCAGTACTTC. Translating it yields CASSLRDRESYEQYF.

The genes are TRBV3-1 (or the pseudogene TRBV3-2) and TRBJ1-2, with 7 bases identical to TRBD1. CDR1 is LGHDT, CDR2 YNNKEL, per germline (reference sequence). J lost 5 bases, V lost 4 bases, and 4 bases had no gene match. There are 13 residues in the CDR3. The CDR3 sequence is CASSPYRGYGYTF. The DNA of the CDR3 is TGTGCCAGCAGCCCCTACAGGGGATATGGCTACACCTTC.

Here the CDR3 DNA reads TGTGCCAGTGGACTGTATAACACTGAAGCTTTCTTT. Translated: CASGLYNTEAFF. V usage is TRBV5-4 and J usage is TRBJ1-1, with D uncertain. Germline CDR1 is SGHNT and CDR2 is YYREEE (reference sequence). Trimming took 8 bases from V and 2 from J, leaving 10 bases between them. This CDR3 has 12 amino acids.

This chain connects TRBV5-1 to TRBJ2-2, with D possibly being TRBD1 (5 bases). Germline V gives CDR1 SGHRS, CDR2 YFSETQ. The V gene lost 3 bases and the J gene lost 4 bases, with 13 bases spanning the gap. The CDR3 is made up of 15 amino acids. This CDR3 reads CASSSDTYPTGELFF. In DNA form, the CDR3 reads TGCGCCAGCAGCTCGGACACGTACCCCACCGGGGAGCTGTTTTTT. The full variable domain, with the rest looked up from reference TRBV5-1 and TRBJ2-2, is KAGVTQTPRYLIKTRGQQVTLSCSPISGHRSVSWYQQTPGQGLQFLFEYFSETQRNKGNFPGRFSGRQFSNSRSEMNVSTLELGDSALYLCASSSDTYPTGELFFGEGSRLTVL.

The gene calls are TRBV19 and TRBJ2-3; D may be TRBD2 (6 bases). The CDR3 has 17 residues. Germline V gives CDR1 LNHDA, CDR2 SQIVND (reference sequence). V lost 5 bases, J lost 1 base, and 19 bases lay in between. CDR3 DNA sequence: TGTGCCAGTAGTCCCGGTCTTAGCGGTCGGGGCACAGATACGCAGTATTTT. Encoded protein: CASSPGLSGRGTDTQYF.